The 17 T cell receptor beta chains below were found in one sample sequenced in a study of beta chain features in type 1 diabetes. Overall study results and limits: People with Type 1 diabetes carried modestly yet significantly shorter TCRB CDR3s in all four CD4+ subsets.

The study reverse transcribed the entire isolated RNA, so it sequenced expressed TCRB transcripts. Sequencing used immunoSEQ multiplex PCR; TCRdb keeps in-frame clones, though not all of them. The table records about 740,000 clones, over 10% of them present only once. No antigen has been assigned to these receptors. Input material: naive CD4+ T cells from blood. The receptors stem from a man in his late teens or twenties with type 1 diabetes.

This clone has a count of ten or more. This sample also contains other DNA sequences that code for the same CDR3. The chain couples TRBV5-1 to TRBJ2-3; D is uncertain. The CDR3 sequence is 12 residues long. The germline V and J ends were trimmed by 0 bases and 4 bases, with 3 bases remaining between them. The germline gives CDR1 SGHRS, CDR2 YFSETQ. CDR3 sequence (DNA): TGCGCCAGCAGCTTGGAGGCAGATACGCAGTATTTT. As protein: CASSLEADTQYF.

In its sample, this clone was seen a few times. The V and J genes are TRBV11-2 and TRBJ2-3; D is uncertain. The CDR3 is made up of 11 amino acids. The V end lost 5 bases, the J end lost 3 bases, and 3 bases lay between the germline ends. CDR1 and CDR2 from the germline V gene are SGHAT and FQNNGV. The CDR3 nucleotides are TGTGCCAGCAGCCGAACAGATACGCAGTATTTT. Translation gives CASSRTDTQYF.

This clone came up a few times. CDR3 sequence: CASSLTGNYEQYF. In nucleotides, the CDR3 is TGTGCCAGCAGCTTAACAGGGAACTACGAGCAGTACTTC. The V and J genes are TRBV11-2 and TRBJ2-7; tentative D call: TRBD1 (6 bases). This CDR3 has 13 residues. The V and J ends lost 2 bases and 3 bases respectively, with 8 bases between them. From germline, CDR1 is SGHAT and CDR2 FQNNGV.

V usage is TRBV10-3 and J usage is TRBJ1-5; D uncertain. Germline CDR1 and CDR2: ENHRY and SYGVKD. The CDR3 contains 15 residues. The germline V and J ends were trimmed by 3 bases and 0 bases, with 9 bases remaining between them. This CDR3 reads CAISDGEISNQPQHF. As DNA, the CDR3 is TGTGCCATCAGTGATGGGGAGATTAGCAATCAGCCCCAGCATTTT.

The chain couples TRBV6-6 to TRBJ2-6; D is perhaps TRBD2 (5 bases). V lost 4 bases, J lost 2 bases, and 9 bases lay in between. The CDR3 runs 15 residues. CDR1 is MNHNY, CDR2 SVGAGI, per germline (reference sequence). In DNA form, the CDR3 reads TGTGCCAGCAGTTGGGGAGAGGCTGGGGCCAACGTCCTGACTTTC. Translation: CASSWGEAGANVLTF.

The V and J genes are TRBV6-6 and TRBJ1-4, with D perhaps matching TRBD1 (5 bases). CDR1 and CDR2 (germline): MNHNY, SVGAGI (reference sequence). V lost 0 bases, J lost 8 bases, and 16 bases lay in between. The CDR3 has 16 residues. CDR3 sequence: CASSYSYFGGSEKLFF. DNA for the CDR3: TGTGCCAGCAGTTACTCGTATTTCGGGGGGAGCGAAAAACTGTTTTTT.

This clone was observed a few times. The V and J genes are TRBV2 and TRBJ2-5; D might be TRBD2 (5 bases). Germline values: CDR1 SNHLY, CDR2 FYNNEI. The V gene lost 6 bases and the J gene lost 1 base, with 12 bases spanning the gap. The CDR3 runs 14 residues. The CDR3 spells CASRPSGIQETQYF. The CDR3 DNA follows: TGTGCCAGCAGACCCTCGGGAATCCAAGAGACCCAGTACTTC.

The chain is built from TRBV7-8 and TRBJ2-7; the match to TRBD1 covers 7 bases. The CDR3 has 14 amino acids. CDR1 and CDR2 (germline): SGHVS, FQNEAQ. The junction had 5 bases not matched to a gene; V was cut back by 3 bases and J by 3 bases. This CDR3 reads CASSLGQSYYEQYF. In DNA form, the CDR3 reads TGTGCCAGCAGCTTGGGACAGAGCTACTACGAGCAGTACTTC. The full variable domain, in which reference TRBV7-8 and TRBJ2-7 provide the parts outside the CDR3, is GAGVSQSPRYKVAKRGQDVALRCDPISGHVSLFWYQQALGQGPEFLTYFQNEAQLDKSGLPSDRFFAERPEGSVSTLKIQRTQQEDSAVYLCASSLGQSYYEQYFGPGTRLTVT.

In this sample, this clone turned up a few times. The same CDR3 is also encoded by other DNA sequences in this sample. V and J are TRBV7-9 and TRBJ1-1, with 9 bases fitting TRBD1. Losses at the gene ends were 0 bases for V and 2 bases for J; bases not matched to a gene: 1. Per the germline V gene, CDR1 is SEHNR and CDR2 is FQNEAQ (reference sequence). The CDR3 length is 15 residues. The CDR3 loop is CASSLADRGNTEAFF. CDR3 nucleotide sequence: TGTGCCAGCAGCTTAGCGGACAGGGGAAACACTGAAGCTTTCTTT. Full variable domain (missing parts from reference TRBV7-9 and TRBJ1-1): DTGVSQNPRHKITKRGQNVTFRCDPISEHNRLYWYRQTLGQGPEFLTYFQNEAQLEKSRLLSDRFSAERPKGSFSTLEIQRTEQGDSAMYLCASSLADRGNTEAFFGQGTRLTVV.

The J gene is TRBJ2-1, the V gene TRBV7-9; 11 nucleotides match TRBD2. The germline CDR1 and CDR2 sequences are SEHNR and FQNEAQ (reference sequence). The CDR3 has 13 residues. V dropped 8 bases and J dropped 7; count of bases not matched to a gene: 4. CDR3 nucleotide sequence: TGTGCCAGCGGACTAGCGGGTTCAAATGAGCAGTTCTTC. This encodes CASGLAGSNEQFF.

The CDR3 protein is CASSPHEAGYGYTF. The CDR3 DNA sequence: TGTGCCAGCAGCCCCCACGAGGCCGGCTATGGCTACACCTTC. The rearrangement joins TRBV9 to TRBJ1-2; D gene ambiguous. The CDR3 is made up of 14 amino acids. Germline loops: CDR1 SGDLS, CDR2 YYNGEE. V was shortened by 4 bases and J by 4 bases, with 14 bases between the two germline ends.

This clone was observed a handful of times. This chain links TRBV27 with TRBJ2-1, with D perhaps given as TRBD1 or TRBD2 (5 bases each). The CDR3 has 16 residues. Trimming cost V 4 bases and J 2 bases, with 15 bases left between them. Germline loops: CDR1 MNHEY, CDR2 SMNVEV (reference sequence). CDR3 residues: CASSWDLLSTYNEQFF. The CDR3 DNA is TGTGCCAGCAGTTGGGACCTCCTAAGTACCTACAATGAGCAGTTCTTC.

This clone appeared a few times. V is TRBV7-8 and J is TRBJ1-5; D remains unclear. Germline V lookup: CDR1 SGHVS, CDR2 FQNEAQ. The CDR3 extends over 15 amino acids. The ends were cut back, 5 bases at V and 3 bases at J, with 14 bases in the middle. In nucleotides, the CDR3 is TGTGCCAGCAGCCTTAGGGAGGGCTACAATCAGCCCCAGCATTTT. Translation: CASSLREGYNQPQHF.

The chain is built from TRBV4-2 and TRBJ2-1; 12 nucleotides align to TRBD2. Germline assignment: CDR1 LGHNA and CDR2 YNFKEQ. There are 14 residues in the CDR3. The trim removed 2 bases at V and 8 bases at J, leaving 1 base unmatched. The CDR3 nucleotides read TGTGCCAGCAGCCAAAGGACTAGCGGGGATGAGCAGTTCTTC. Translated, it gives CASSQRTSGDEQFF.

The rearrangement joins TRBV5-1 to TRBJ1-5; the match to TRBD1 covers 10 bases. Germline assignment: CDR1 SGHRS and CDR2 YFSETQ. Trimming removed 4 bases from V and 2 bases from J; junction bases left unmatched: 6. The CDR3 is 16 amino acids. This CDR3 reads CASSPGQGFGNQPQHF. CDR3 nucleotides: TGCGCCAGCAGCCCGGGACAGGGGTTTGGCAATCAGCCCCAGCATTTT.

This clone was detected only a few times. The J gene is TRBJ2-7, the V gene TRBV6-5, with D tentatively TRBD1 (5 bases). The ends were cut back, 0 bases at V and 1 base at J, with 10 bases in the middle. The germline V gene has CDR1 MNHEY and CDR2 SVGAGI. This CDR3 has 15 residues. CDR3 in DNA: TGTGCCAGCAGTTACTCTAGAAGGGGTTCCTACGAGCAGTACTTC. Translation: CASSYSRRGSYEQYF.

This rearrangement joins TRBV2 to TRBJ1-5; a possible D gene is TRBD1 (5 bases). CDR1 and CDR2 from the germline V gene are SNHLY and FYNNEI. The CDR3 contains 13 residues. Deletions cut 5 bases from V and 5 bases from J, with 10 bases between. CDR3 region: CASSSGPYQPQHF. CDR3 nucleotide sequence: TGTGCCAGCAGTTCGGGACCTTATCAGCCCCAGCATTTT. Using reference TRBV2 and TRBJ1-5 for the parts outside the CDR3, the full variable domain is EPEVTQTPSHQVTQMGQEVILRCVPISNHLYFYWYRQILGQKVEFLVSFYNNEISEKSEIFDDQFSVERPDGSNFTLKIRSTKLEDSAMYFCASSSGPYQPQHFGDGTRLSIL.